This TCR beta chain was profiled in a study of CD8 T cells in Susac syndrome. In the multiple sclerosis control group, patients were treatment-naive and had stable or active relapsing-remitting disease. TEMRA cells were FACS-enriched, and CD8+ and CD4+ T cells were isolated negatively. This clonotype has just one count. With random hexamers, reverse transcription was performed on roughly 0.45 to 1 ug of RNA. TCRdb itself ran the immunoSEQ multiplex PCR reads through MiXCR, one entry per CDR3 protein. Seen here are 150,000 to 200,000 distinct CDR3 sequences, almost 96% observed once, and the top ten hold more than 0.09%. This sequence originates from a human donor with multiple sclerosis. The sequencing sample was made of CD4+ T cells from PBMCs.

The CDR3 nucleotides are TGCAGCGTTGCGAGGGGAACTAATGAAAAACTGTTTTTT. Amino acids: CSVARGTNEKLFF. The V call is TRBV29-1, the J call TRBJ1-4; D perhaps matches TRBD1 (5 bases). V lost 4 bases and J 1 base, leaving 7 bases between the germline ends. The CDR3 is 13 amino acids. The germline gives CDR1 SQVTM, CDR2 ANQGSEA.